Listed here are 7 T cell receptor beta chains from one sample, sequenced in a study of T cells in Graves' hyperthyroidism and ophthalmopathy. The source material, RNA transcripts, was used to amplify TCR beta CDR3 regions. First-round RT-PCR targeting the TCR CDR3 was performed with the HTBI primer set. TCRdb called the multiplex PCR reads again in MiXCR, with one record for every CDR3 protein. The table shows around 420,000 distinct CDR3 sequences, with 15% to 18% occurring only once. The sample comprised blood. The source is a woman under 30 with Graves' hyperthyroidism.

This clonotype occurred many times. The chain links TRBV28 to TRBJ2-5; 7 bases align to TRBD1. Germline V CDR1 and CDR2: MDHEN, SYDVKM. Trimming cost V 8 bases and J 1 base; bases outside gene matches: 4. This CDR3 contains 13 residues. The CDR3 spells CASFQGVQETQYF. CDR3 DNA: TGTGCCAGCTTCCAGGGGGTCCAAGAGACCCAGTACTTC.

V usage is TRBV7-2 and J usage is TRBJ2-1; 10 bases fit TRBD2. This CDR3 region has 17 residues. Germline assignment: CDR1 SGHTA and CDR2 FQGNSA. Trimming removed 5 bases from V and 2 bases from J; junction bases left unmatched: 9. CDR3 in amino acids: CASSLKAGGAPYNEQFF. The CDR3 DNA reads as TGTGCCAGCAGCCTCAAAGCGGGGGGGGCCCCCTACAATGAGCAGTTCTTC.

The rearrangement links TRBV3-1 to TRBJ1-1; 10 nucleotides line up with TRBD1. The CDR3 sequence is 17 residues long. Germline V gene data show CDR1 as LGHDT and CDR2 as YNNKEL (reference sequence). The V and J ends lost 3 bases and 1 base, in that order; junction bases with no gene match: 8. The CDR3 DNA sequence: TGTGCCAGCAGCCAGACTCCGGGACAGGGGTCGAACACTGAAGCTTTCTTT. Its protein product is CASSQTPGQGSNTEAFF. The full variable domain, in which reference TRBV3-1 and TRBJ1-1 provide the parts outside the CDR3, is DTAVSQTPKYLVTQMGNDKSIKCEQNLGHDTMYWYKQDSKKFLKIMFSYNNKELIINETVPNRFSPKSPDKAHLNLHINSLELGDSAVYFCASSQTPGQGSNTEAFFGQGTRLTVV.

The chain carries TRBV28 and TRBJ1-1; 10 bases line up with TRBD1. Germline trimming cut 7 bases from V and 4 bases from J; bases unmatched to any gene: 12. CDR1 and CDR2 from the germline V gene are MDHEN and SYDVKM. There are 16 residues in the CDR3. This chain's CDR3 is CASNSQGQGLGTEAFF. The CDR3, as DNA: TGTGCCAGCAACTCCCAGGGACAGGGGTTAGGCACTGAAGCTTTCTTT.

The chain employs TRBV5-1 and TRBJ2-7, with TRBD2 as a possible D gene (5 bases). This CDR3 comprises 17 residues. Trimming removed 4 bases from V and 3 bases from J, with 23 bases in between. CDR1 SGHRS and CDR2 YFSETQ come from the germline V gene. Here the CDR3 DNA reads TGCGCCAGCAGCCAAGAAGGCTCCGGGATCCCAATCTACGAGCAGTACTTC. This translates into CASSQEGSGIPIYEQYF.

This clonotype has a count of ten or more. The chain links TRBV13 to TRBJ2-7; 8 bases fit TRBD2. CDR3 length: 14 amino acids. The germline V gene encodes CDR1 PRHDT and CDR2 FYEKMQ (reference sequence). J gave up 3 bases and V 6 bases, and 7 bases lay outside the gene matches. CDR3: CASSDSAGVYEQYF. The CDR3, as DNA: TGTGCCAGCAGTGATTCAGCGGGAGTCTACGAGCAGTACTTC.

The sample holds a few counts of this clonotype. This chain joins TRBV6-1 and TRBJ1-5; no definite D call. The CDR3 contains 15 residues. V was shortened by 8 bases and J by 0 bases, with 14 bases between the two germline ends. The germline gives CDR1 MNHNS, CDR2 SASEGT. The CDR3 nucleotides are TGTGCCAGCCGGAACTCACCGTATAGCAATCAGCCCCAGCATTTT. This sequence encodes CASRNSPYSNQPQHF.